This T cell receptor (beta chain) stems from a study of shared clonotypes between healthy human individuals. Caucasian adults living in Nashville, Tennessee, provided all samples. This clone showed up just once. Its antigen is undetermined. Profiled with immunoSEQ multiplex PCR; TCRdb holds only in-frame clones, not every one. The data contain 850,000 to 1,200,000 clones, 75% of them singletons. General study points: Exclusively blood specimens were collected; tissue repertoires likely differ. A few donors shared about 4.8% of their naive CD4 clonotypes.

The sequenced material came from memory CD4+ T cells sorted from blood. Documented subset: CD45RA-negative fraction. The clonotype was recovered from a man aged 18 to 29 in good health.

This chain's CDR3 is CASSGSEGPTDTQYF. The CDR3 DNA follows: TGTGCCAGCAGCGGGTCGGAGGGACCCACAGATACGCAGTATTTT. The chain employs TRBV9 and TRBJ2-3, with TRBD2 as a possible D gene (6 bases). V dropped 3 bases and J dropped 2 bases, with 13 bases sitting between them. CDR1 SGDLS and CDR2 YYNGEE come from the germline V gene. The CDR3 loop spans 15 amino acids.